Listed below are T cell receptor beta chains from one sample, sequenced in a study of STAT3 mutations in large granular lymphocyte leukemia. The data were produced by immunoSEQ multiplex PCR, yet TCRdb's version contains in-frame clones alone and is incomplete. The table includes around 17,000 clones, roughly 81% detected once. Sequencing input: peripheral blood mononuclear cells. Receptors originate from a man in his fifties with T-cell large granular lymphocyte leukemia. Some clones in this sample may be carry-over from other donors' samples. Both conserved end residues are part of each CDR3. A D gene is named only where the DNA matches it firmly. Clone size, where shown, is once, few, many, or a class for clones that have expanded.

clone size: NA; D gene: TRBD2; V gene: TRBV27; J gene: TRBJ2-1; CDR3 DNA: TGTGCCAGCAGTCTTAGCGGGCCAAATGAGCAGTTCTTC; CDR3 protein: CASSLSGPNEQFF
clone size: NA; D gene: NA; V gene: TRBV2; J gene: TRBJ2-3; CDR3 DNA: TGTGCCAGCAGAGGGGGCGGGGGGATCACAGATACGCAGTATTTT; CDR3 protein: CASRGGGGITDTQYF
clone size: NA; D gene: TRBD2; V gene: TRBV5-1; J gene: TRBJ2-3; CDR3 DNA: TGCGCCAGCAGCTTGAAGCGGGACACAGATACGCAGTATTTT; CDR3 protein: CASSLKRDTDTQYF
clone size: NA; D gene: NA; V gene: TRBV5-4; J gene: TRBJ2-6; CDR3 DNA: TGTGCCAGCAGCCGAGACAGCGACCGCTCTGGGGCCAACGTCCTGACTTTC; CDR3 protein: CASSRDSDRSGANVLTF
clone size: NA; D gene: NA; V gene: TRBV2; J gene: TRBJ2-7; CDR3 DNA: TGTGCCAGCGTAAGGGACCGTAGCTCCTACGAGCAGTACTTC; CDR3 protein: CASVRDRSSYEQYF
clone size: NA; D gene: NA; V gene: TRBV9; J gene: TRBJ2-3; CDR3 DNA: TGTGCCAGCAGCCCCCGGGACTGGCCAGATACGCAGTATTTT; CDR3 protein: CASSPRDWPDTQYF
clone size: NA; D gene: NA; V gene: TRBV7-2; J gene: TRBJ2-2; CDR3 DNA: TGTGCCAGCAGCTCCCGGGCCGCAGGTTTCACCGGGGAGCTGTTTTTT; CDR3 protein: CASSSRAAGFTGELFF
clone size: NA; D gene: TRBD2; V gene: TRBV9; J gene: TRBJ2-1; CDR3 DNA: TGTGCCAGCAGCGTAGGGACTAGCGGGAGCAATGAGCAGTTCTTC; CDR3 protein: CASSVGTSGSNEQFF
clone size: NA; D gene: NA; V gene: TRBV19; J gene: TRBJ2-3; CDR3 DNA: TGTGCCTCGGGAGAGGGCGGCACAGATACGCAGTATTTT; CDR3 protein: CASGEGGTDTQYF
clone size: NA; D gene: NA; V gene: TRBV5-5; J gene: TRBJ2-4; CDR3 DNA: TGTGCCAGCAGCTTGGGTACCGTGGGGCGCATTCAGTACTTC; CDR3 protein: CASSLGTVGRIQYF
clone size: medium-sized; D gene: NA; V gene: TRBV10-2; J gene: TRBJ1-1; CDR3 DNA: TGCGCCAGCAGGGGGACTGAAGCTTTCTTT; CDR3 protein: CASRGTEAFF